The 26 T cell receptor beta chains given below trace back to one sample, sequenced in a study of blood T cell repertoires in COVID-19. The table came from immunoSEQ multiplex PCR; TCRdb's copy has only in-frame clones and leaves some out. The repertoire holds 60,000 to 65,000 clones, with less than 90% as singletons. Sequencing was done on a sample of peripheral blood. Receptor source: a man aged 55 to 70 with COVID-19, enrolled during active disease.

As for this clone: The sample carries other DNA sequences with the same CDR3. The chain links TRBV24-1 to TRBJ2-1, with a tentative D call TRBD1 (6 bases). The V end was cut by 4 bases, the J end by 0 bases, with 9 bases between. The CDR3 loop spans 15 amino acids. In germline, CDR1 is KGHDR, CDR2 SFDVKD. CDR3 sequence (DNA): TGTGCCACCAGTGAAACAGGGTCCTCCTACAATGAGCAGTTCTTC. Its translation is CATSETGSSYNEQFF.

Sample share makes this clone medium-sized. The genes are TRBV6-5 and TRBJ2-5; 8 bases map to TRBD2. Germline CDR1 MNHEY, CDR2 SVGAGI. V shed 2 bases and J 4 bases; nucleotides not matched to a gene: 0. This CDR3 contains 13 residues. CDR3 nucleotide sequence: TGTGCCAGCAGTTACGGACTAGCAGAGACCCAGTACTTC. Its protein is CASSYGLAETQYF.

This chain uses TRBV28 with TRBJ1-1; 9 bases are a match to TRBD1. V shed 3 bases and J 1 base; nucleotides not matched to a gene: 3. The CDR3 extends over 15 amino acids. Germline lookup yields CDR1 MDHEN and CDR2 SYDVKM. This CDR3 is CASSFPGQGNTEAFF. CDR3 sequence (DNA): TGTGCCAGCAGTTTCCCGGGACAGGGGAACACTGAAGCTTTCTTT.

This chain uses TRBV10-1 with TRBJ2-7; 11 nucleotides agree with TRBD1. The V gene's germline CDR1 is WNHNN and CDR2 SYGVQD (reference sequence). The V and J ends lost 3 bases and 4 bases, in that order; junction bases with no gene match: 5. The CDR3 runs 15 residues. Written as DNA, the CDR3 is TGCGCCAGCAGTGAAGGGACAGGGGGTCTGTACGAGCAGTACTTC. The encoded protein is CASSEGTGGLYEQYF.

The chain is built from TRBV7-2 and TRBJ2-4; D may be TRBD2 (5 bases). CDR1 and CDR2 (germline): SGHTA, FQGNSA. The length of the CDR3 is 15 residues. The ends were cut back, 5 bases at V and 2 bases at J, with 13 bases in the middle. CDR3 protein: CASSPEGSSKNIQYF. CDR3 nucleotides: TGTGCCAGCAGCCCAGAAGGGAGTTCCAAAAACATTCAGTACTTC. Variable domain in full (rest from reference TRBV7-2 and TRBJ2-4): GAGVSQSPSNKVTEKGKDVELRCDPISGHTALYWYRQSLGQGLEFLIYFQGNSAPDKSGLPSDRFSAERTGGSVSTLTIQRTQQEDSAVYLCASSPEGSSKNIQYFGAGTRLSVL.

This chain links TRBV6-1 with TRBJ2-1; 7 bases map to TRBD2. The germline V gene has CDR1 MNHNS and CDR2 SASEGT. Trimming cost V 2 bases and J 4 bases; bases outside gene matches: 11. The CDR3 extends over 17 amino acids. The CDR3 DNA reads TGTGCCAGCAGTGAACACCGCGGGGCTAGCGGATACAATGAGCAGTTCTTC. Amino acid sequence: CASSEHRGASGYNEQFF.

The sample holds one count of this clone. The chain couples TRBV3-1 (or the pseudogene TRBV3-2) to TRBJ1-1; D is possibly TRBD1 (6 bases). The V gene's germline CDR1 is LGHDT and CDR2 YNNKEL (reference sequence). With 4 bases removed from V and 1 base from J, the gap between germline ends came to 10 bases. This CDR3 contains 14 residues. For the CDR3, the DNA is TGTGCCAGCAGCCGACAGGCTGCGAACACTGAAGCTTTCTTT. Its protein is CASSRQAANTEAFF.

The V and J genes are TRBV7-3 and TRBJ2-1, with 7 bases matching TRBD2. J gave up 6 bases and V 5 bases, and 13 bases lay outside the gene matches. Per germline, CDR1 SGHTA and CDR2 FQGTGA. The CDR3 consists of 16 residues. Here the CDR3 reads CASSQWGVLARNEQFF. CDR3 sequence (DNA): TGTGCCAGCAGCCAATGGGGTGTACTAGCGCGCAATGAGCAGTTCTTC.

The J gene is TRBJ2-1, the V gene TRBV11-2; D remains ambiguous. Germline CDR1 and CDR2: SGHAT and FQNNGV. Trimming stripped 0 bases from V and 1 base from J, with 7 bases between. The CDR3 covers 15 residues. This CDR3 is CASSLDPESYNEQFF. CDR3 in DNA: TGTGCCAGCAGCTTAGATCCAGAATCCTACAATGAGCAGTTCTTC.

The table lists this clone with a few counts. The V call is TRBV12-2, the J call TRBJ1-5; TRBD1, the table's D call, lacks a check against the DNA. TRBV12-2 has pseudogene status. This CDR3 has 17 amino acids. CDR3 bases: TGTGCAAGTCGCTTAACCAGACAGTCCACGAGCAATCAGCCCCAGCATTTT. Translated: CASRLTRQSTSNQPQHF.

The J gene is TRBJ1-5, the V gene TRBV28; TRBD1 is a possible D gene (6 bases). Between the trimmed V and J ends, which lost 4 bases and 5 bases, there was a span of 12 bases. Germline loops: CDR1 MDHEN, CDR2 SYDVKM. The CDR3 has 14 amino acids. CDR3: CASSWGGPDQPQHF. The CDR3 DNA is TGTGCCAGCAGTTGGGGGGGGCCGGATCAGCCCCAGCATTTT.

The chain links TRBV28 to TRBJ2-1, with a weak D call TRBD1 (6 bases). V was cut by 9 bases and J by 12 bases, with 15 bases left in between. Looked up from germline, CDR1 is MDHEN and CDR2 is SYDVKM. This CDR3 has 11 residues. CDR3 DNA sequence: TGTGCCAGTTCCCGACAGGACCCGCAGTTCTTC. Protein sequence: CASSRQDPQFF.

This rearrangement joins TRBV6-5 to TRBJ2-5, with 7 positions matching TRBD1. The CDR3 has 13 amino acids. Germline V CDR1 and CDR2: MNHEY, SVGAGI. With V trimmed by 7 bases and J by 3 bases, 5 bases remained unmatched. The CDR3 DNA sequence: TGTGCCAGCAATGGGCAGGGGGAAGAGACCCAGTACTTC. Residues: CASNGQGEETQYF.

This rearrangement joins TRBV27 to TRBJ1-6; tentatively, D is TRBD1 (5 bases). This CDR3 spans 14 amino acids. The ends were cut back, 6 bases at V and 8 bases at J, with 14 bases in the middle. Germline values: CDR1 MNHEY, CDR2 SMNVEV (reference sequence). DNA for the CDR3: TGTGCCAGCAGGGGGGAGGTGACGGATTCACCCCTCCACTTT. Protein: CASRGEVTDSPLHF.

This chain joins TRBV4-2 and TRBJ1-5; D may be TRBD1 (5 bases). Trimming removed 4 bases at V and 8 bases at J, with 12 bases between. CDR1 and CDR2 (germline): LGHNA, YNFKEQ. The CDR3 runs 13 residues. The CDR3 region has the DNA TGTGCCAGCAGCCCCGGACAAGTGGAGCCCCAGCATTTT. As protein: CASSPGQVEPQHF.

The chain uses TRBV28 and TRBJ1-6; TRBD1 agrees at 7 bases. The CDR3 runs 14 residues. Germline V gene lookup returns CDR1 MDHEN and CDR2 SYDVKM. V was pared by 6 bases and J by 8 bases, with 7 bases of the junction left unmatched. The CDR3 protein is CASSSVGGYSPLHF. The CDR3 bases are TGTGCCAGCAGCTCCGTAGGGGGCTATTCACCCCTCCACTTT.

The chain recombines TRBV11-3 with TRBJ2-2; 14 bases agree with TRBD2. V lost 1 base and J lost 5; bases outside the gene matches: 6. Per the germline V gene, CDR1 is SGHNT and CDR2 is YENEEA. CDR3 size: 18 residues. The CDR3, as DNA: TGTGCCAGCAGCTTAGGTTTGGGACTAGCGGGAGAAACCGGGGAGCTGTTTTTT. Translated: CASSLGLGLAGETGELFF.

This clone was detected a few times. The CDR3 DNA is TGTGCCAGCAGTTTACTGCGGGGGGTTCAGCCCCAGCATTTT. This encodes CASSLLRGVQPQHF. The chain uses TRBV28 and TRBJ1-5; D might be TRBD1 (5 bases). The CDR3 covers 14 residues. CDR1 and CDR2 from the germline V gene are MDHEN and SYDVKM. V lost 2 bases and J lost 6, with 11 bases in between.

The genes are TRBV2 and TRBJ2-2; 7 positions match TRBD2. Trimming cost V 5 bases and J 2 bases; bases outside gene matches: 5. The germline CDR1 and CDR2 sequences are SNHLY and FYNNEI. The CDR3 has 15 residues. The CDR3, as DNA: TGTGCCAGCAGTATCGCGGGAGCAAACACCGGGGAGCTGTTTTTT. Translated, it gives CASSIAGANTGELFF.

This clone is judged medium-sized. The chain links TRBV18 to TRBJ2-7; D is uncertain. The ends were cut back, 4 bases at V and 7 bases at J, with 11 bases in the middle. Looked up from germline, CDR1 is KGHSH and CDR2 is LQKENI. The CDR3 runs to 12 residues. CDR3 loop: CASSRTPGEQYF. The CDR3 DNA reads TGTGCCAGCTCACGAACCCCCGGGGAGCAGTACTTC.

The chain combines TRBV2 with TRBJ1-4, with 7 bases matching TRBD1. Germline V lookup: CDR1 SNHLY, CDR2 FYNNEI. Trimming at V came to 5 bases and at J to 8 bases, leaving 2 bases not matched to a gene. The CDR3 spans 12 residues. The chain's CDR3 is CASSPGGEKLFF. CDR3 nucleotides: TGTGCCAGCAGTCCAGGGGGAGAAAAACTGTTTTTT.

The genes are TRBV6-5 and TRBJ2-7; 7 bases agree with TRBD2. CDR1 and CDR2 from the germline V gene are MNHEY and SVGAGI. Losses at the gene ends were 10 bases for V and 12 bases for J; bases not matched to a gene: 15. The CDR3 is made up of 12 amino acids. The CDR3, as DNA: TGTGCCAATTCTTCGGGGGGTACGAAGGGGTACTTC. Translated, it gives CANSSGGTKGYF.

This clone appeared once. CDR3 DNA sequence: TGTGCCAGCAGCTTAGGACTGTCCCTAGGCTACACCTTC. This encodes CASSLGLSLGYTF. The V and J genes are TRBV7-2 and TRBJ1-2; no definite D call. This CDR3 region has 13 residues. Trimming left V 1 base short and J 8 bases short, with 11 bases between. Germline assignment: CDR1 SGHTA and CDR2 FQGNSA.

The V call is TRBV18, the J call TRBJ1-2; 7 bases map to TRBD1. The CDR3 sequence is 15 residues long. The germline V gene has CDR1 KGHSH and CDR2 LQKENI. V was pared by 6 bases and J by 6 bases, with 13 bases of the junction left unmatched. The CDR3 DNA is TGTGCCAGCTCTCCCGGGGGACAGATGATGGATGGCTACACCTTC. This codes for CASSPGGQMMDGYTF.

The chain couples TRBV11-3 to TRBJ1-5; TRBD1 matches at 7 bases. J gave up 2 bases and V 5 bases, and 6 bases lay outside the gene matches. Germline V gene sequence: CDR1 SGHNT, CDR2 YENEEA. CDR3 size: 15 residues. The CDR3 bases are TGTGCCAGCAGCCTCACCGACAGGGGCAATCAGCCCCAGCATTTT. Its translation: CASSLTDRGNQPQHF.

This clone came up once. The rearrangement joins TRBV6-5 to TRBJ2-5; tentatively, D is TRBD1 (5 bases). The V gene lost 8 bases and the J gene lost 5 bases, with 15 bases spanning the gap. CDR3 length equals 13 residues. The germline V gene encodes CDR1 MNHEY and CDR2 SVGAGI. CDR3 coding DNA: TGTGCCAGCGGAACAGGTCCAGGGGAGACCCAGTACTTC. Translation: CASGTGPGETQYF.